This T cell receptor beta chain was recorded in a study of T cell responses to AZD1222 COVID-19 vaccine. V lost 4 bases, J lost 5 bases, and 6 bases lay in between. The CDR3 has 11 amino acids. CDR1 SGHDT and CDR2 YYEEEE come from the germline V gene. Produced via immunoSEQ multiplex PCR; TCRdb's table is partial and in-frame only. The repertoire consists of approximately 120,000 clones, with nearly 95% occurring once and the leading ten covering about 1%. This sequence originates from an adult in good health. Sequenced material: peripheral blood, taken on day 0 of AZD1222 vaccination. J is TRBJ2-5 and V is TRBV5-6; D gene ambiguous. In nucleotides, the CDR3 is TGTGCCAGCAGCACCACGGAGACCCAGTACTTC. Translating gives CASSTTETQYF.